The 17 T cell receptor beta chains given below trace back to one sample, sequenced in a study of regulatory T cells in long-lasting Graves disease. For TCR beta, libraries came from iRepertoire HTBI primers and Arm-PCR of CDR3 regions. Each CDR3 protein gets one entry after TCRdb re-called the multiplex PCR reads with MiXCR. Here the sample spans about 400,000 distinct CDR3 sequences, less than 25% being singletons. Sample time point: persistent/refractory GD, antithyroid drugs over 5 years with positive TRAb. There was RNA extracted from PBMCs, and the TCR library was made from it. The sequenced sample was peripheral blood mononuclear cells (PBMCs), obtained when the disease was refractory, from a patient treated with antithyroid drugs. These TCRs come from a female donor with Graves disease.

V usage is TRBV24-1 and J usage is TRBJ2-2, with D tentatively TRBD1 (5 bases). The CDR3 length is 14 residues. V shed 4 bases and J shed 11 bases, with 16 bases lying between them. Germline V CDR1 and CDR2: KGHDR, SFDVKD. CDR3 nucleotides: TGTGCCACCAGTGACTCAGGGCTGAAAGGAGAGCTGTTTTTT. It yields the protein CATSDSGLKGELFF.

This clonotype appeared a few times. The chain links TRBV7-2 to TRBJ2-2, with no clear D. Germline V gene sequence: CDR1 SGHTA, CDR2 FQGNSA. Deletions cut 2 bases from V and 3 bases from J, with 7 bases between. The CDR3 loop spans 14 amino acids. This chain's CDR3 is CASSLMGDTGELFF. CDR3 coding DNA: TGTGCCAGCAGCTTAATGGGTGACACCGGGGAGCTGTTTTTT.

DNA for the CDR3: TGTGCCAGCAGCGGCCAGAGCACCGGGGAGCTGTTTTTT. Its protein is CASSGQSTGELFF. The chain couples TRBV6-1 to TRBJ2-2; the D is unclear. The CDR3 loop spans 13 amino acids. Trimming cost V 6 bases and J 4 bases, with 9 bases left between them. Germline values: CDR1 MNHNS, CDR2 SASEGT.

This clonotype was observed at least ten times. CDR3 sequence reads: CSARDWGQVQGKLFF. DNA of the CDR3: TGCAGTGCTAGAGATTGGGGACAGGTTCAAGGAAAACTGTTTTTT. This rearrangement joins TRBV20-1 to TRBJ1-4, with 8 nucleotides matching TRBD1. This CDR3 comprises 15 residues. CDR1 is DFQATT and CDR2 is SNEGSKA in the germline V gene (reference sequence). The trim removed 0 bases at V and 10 bases at J, leaving 10 bases unmatched.

V is TRBV11-2 and J is TRBJ2-1; D is possibly TRBD2 (5 bases). This CDR3 is 13 amino acids long. The V gene's germline CDR1 is SGHAT and CDR2 FQNNGV. Trimming removed 3 bases at V and 10 bases at J, with 13 bases between. This CDR3 is CASSFTREGEQFF. DNA for the CDR3: TGTGCCAGCAGCTTCACGCGAGAGGGAGAGCAGTTCTTC.

At least ten counts were recorded for this clonotype. The chain is built from TRBV20-1 and TRBJ2-5; D unresolved. CDR3 size: 14 residues. Deletions cut 1 base from V and 5 bases from J, with 14 bases between. The germline CDR1 and CDR2 sequences are DFQATT and SNEGSKA (reference sequence). The CDR3 DNA is TGCAGTGCTAGAGGGCTCCTGGCGCGGGAGACCCAGTACTTC. Translation gives CSARGLLARETQYF.

This clonotype has ten or more counts. V gene TRBV2 combines with J gene TRBJ2-5; 7 bases line up with TRBD2. Germline CDR1 is SNHLY and CDR2 is FYNNEI. The CDR3 spans 13 residues. Unmatched junction bases numbered 13, after V lost 9 bases and J lost 9 bases. CDR3 bases: TGTGCCAGTTTGCCGAGTGTCCGGGAGGCCCAGTACTTC. Residues: CASLPSVREAQYF.

This clonotype was counted only a few times. The J gene is TRBJ2-7, the V gene TRBV27; 7 bases are a match to TRBD1. From germline, CDR1 is MNHEY and CDR2 SMNVEV (reference sequence). This CDR3 is 14 amino acids long. The J segment lost 6 bases and the V segment lost 3 bases, leaving 8 bases of the junction unmatched. The chain's CDR3 is CASSFGLTGTEQYF. In DNA form, the CDR3 reads TGTGCCAGCAGTTTTGGTCTGACAGGGACCGAGCAGTACTTC.

The chain is built from TRBV7-6 and TRBJ1-4; D might be TRBD1 (5 bases). The CDR3 spans 15 residues. Germline V CDR1 and CDR2: SGHVS, FNYEAQ. V was trimmed by 6 bases and J by 0 bases, leaving 11 bases between them. The DNA of the CDR3 is TGTGCCAGCAGTGACAGCGCGGCAACTAATGAAAAACTGTTTTTT. Amino acid sequence: CASSDSAATNEKLFF.

This chain links TRBV5-6 with TRBJ1-2, with D possibly being TRBD1 (5 bases). V was cut by 4 bases and J by 4 bases, with 20 bases left in between. This CDR3 is built from 16 residues. The germline gives CDR1 SGHDT, CDR2 YYEEEE. In nucleotides, the CDR3 is TGTGCCAGCAGCCCATGGGTTACCCCGGGGACCTATGGCTACACCTTC. Its protein is CASSPWVTPGTYGYTF.

This chain uses TRBV4-3 with TRBJ2-7, with 8 positions matching TRBD1. From germline, CDR1 is LGHNA and CDR2 YSLEER. The CDR3 length is 15 residues. The V and J ends lost 0 bases and 3 bases, in that order; junction bases with no gene match: 4. The CDR3 DNA is TGCGCCAGCAGCCAAGATGGGACAGGAGTCTACGAGCAGTACTTC. Amino acid sequence: CASSQDGTGVYEQYF.

This clonotype was detected many times. This rearrangement joins TRBV24-1 to TRBJ2-5; maybe TRBD1 (5 bases). V lost 9 bases, J lost 7 bases, and 14 bases lay in between. The CDR3 covers 12 residues. Germline V gene data show CDR1 as KGHDR and CDR2 as SFDVKD. Here the CDR3 DNA reads TGTGCCACCCCGATTGGGGCTGGGACCCAGTACTTC. Translated: CATPIGAGTQYF.

This clonotype was recorded many times. This chain connects TRBV20-1 to TRBJ1-4; D is perhaps TRBD1 (5 bases). CDR3 length equals 14 residues. The V gene's germline CDR1 is DFQATT and CDR2 SNEGSKA (reference sequence). V was pared by 3 bases and J by 8 bases, with 16 bases between. The CDR3 DNA reads as TGCAGTGCTAGCGCCGCGGGGCAAGGAGAAAAACTGTTTTTT. It is translated as CSASAAGQGEKLFF.

On this clonotype itself: This could be a read error, since a much larger clone is one nucleotide away. In nucleotides, the CDR3 is TGTGCCAGCAATCAGGGTGGAATCCCCGAGGAGCTGTTTTTT. As protein: CASNQGGIPEELFF. The chain employs TRBV6-1 and TRBJ2-2, with TRBD1 as a possible D gene (5 bases). The CDR3 is 14 residues long. V was shortened by 7 bases and J by 10 bases, with 19 bases between the two germline ends. In germline, CDR1 is MNHNS, CDR2 SASEGT.

This clonotype was seen a few times. The rearrangement uses TRBV4-1 and TRBJ2-5, with 8 bases that match TRBD2. Germline values: CDR1 MGHRA, CDR2 YSYEKL. V gave up 1 base and J gave up 3 bases; unmatched junction bases: 7. The CDR3 totals 16 residues. CDR3 nucleotide sequence: TGCGCCAGCAGCCAAGTCGGGACGGGGGGGGAAGAGACCCAGTACTTC. Amino acid sequence: CASSQVGTGGEETQYF.

On this clonotype: This may come from a read error, since a much larger clone is one base off. The CDR3 ends on some other residue instead of the conserved phenylalanine or tryptophan, so this is likely a read error. V usage is TRBV5-1 and J usage is TRBJ1-2; D is unclear. Trimming cost V 0 bases and J 4 bases, with 7 bases left between them. The CDR3 consists of 13 residues. Per the germline V gene, CDR1 is SGHRS and CDR2 is YFSETQ. DNA of the CDR3: TGCGCCAGCAGCTTGGAAGCGTTCTATGGCTACACCCTC. Translating it yields CASSLEAFYGYTL.

This clonotype was counted many times. CDR3 in DNA: TGTGCCAGCAGCCTTGTCATGATGGGACGGTATGAAAAACTGTTTTTT. This translates into CASSLVMMGRYEKLFF. This rearrangement joins TRBV7-9 to TRBJ1-4; weak D call: TRBD1 (5 bases). Germline CDR1 reads SEHNR; CDR2 reads FQNEAQ (reference sequence). Trimming stripped 5 bases from V and 6 bases from J, with 19 bases between. This CDR3 spans 16 amino acids.